One sample yielded the 30 T cell receptor beta chains listed below, sequenced in a study of T cells after yellow fever vaccination. A single record per CDR3 protein comes from TCRdb applying MiXCR to the 5' RACE reads. The sample shows fewer than 100,000 distinct CDR3 sequences, roughly 10% of them seen only once. The starting material was CD8+ T cells not binding an NS4B(214-222) dextramer, sorted from PBMCs, obtained around 16 days after the first yellow fever vaccination. These receptors all stem from a man younger than 35 who received the YFV17D yellow fever vaccine.

This clonotype has just a few counts. The rearrangement uses TRBV28 and TRBJ1-1; TRBD1 might be the D (5 bases). The germline CDR1 and CDR2 sequences are MDHEN and SYDVKM. This CDR3 comprises 13 residues. V dropped 4 bases and J dropped 5 bases, with 11 bases sitting between them. The CDR3 nucleotides are TGTGCCAGCAGTTACGGGGGAAGTACTGAAGCTTTCTTT. Translating it yields CASSYGGSTEAFF.

This chain uses TRBV13 with TRBJ1-1; D is ambiguous. Trimming took 0 bases from V and 7 from J, leaving 9 bases between them. CDR1 is PRHDT, CDR2 FYEKMQ, per germline (reference sequence). The CDR3 is 13 residues long. The CDR3 nucleotides read TGTGCCAGCAGCTTAGGGCCGGGCAGTGAAGCTTTCTTT. It is translated as CASSLGPGSEAFF.

This clonotype has only a few counts. The chain links TRBV27 to TRBJ1-2; D is unresolved. The CDR3 length is 15 residues. V lost 0 bases to trimming and J lost 3 bases, with 11 bases between them. Germline lookup yields CDR1 MNHEY and CDR2 SMNVEV (reference sequence). The CDR3 here is CASSLSGGIDYGYTF. The CDR3 DNA sequence: TGTGCCAGCAGTTTATCAGGCGGGATCGACTATGGCTACACCTTC.

The gene calls are TRBV4-3 and TRBJ2-1; 12 positions match TRBD2. The J segment lost 9 bases and the V segment lost 0 bases, leaving 9 bases of the junction unmatched. The CDR3 spans 17 residues. Germline V gene data show CDR1 as LGHNA and CDR2 as YSLEER. The CDR3 DNA reads as TGCGCCAGCAGCCAAGACCGTCTAGCGGGGGGGCCTGTTGAGCAGTTCTTC. The encoded protein is CASSQDRLAGGPVEQFF.

The chain links TRBV4-3 to TRBJ1-3, with D unclear. The germline CDR1 and CDR2 sequences are LGHNA and YSLEER. V lost 1 base and J 0 bases, leaving 1 base between the germline ends. The CDR3 sequence is 13 residues long. CDR3 in DNA: TGCGCCAGCAGCCAAGGCTCTGGAAACACCATATATTTT. Translating it yields CASSQGSGNTIYF.

The CDR3 nucleotides are TGTGCCAGCAGAACTCAGAGATTTTACTCTGGAAACACCATATATTTT. Translated: CASRTQRFYSGNTIYF. V and J are TRBV7-2 and TRBJ1-3; D gene unclear. V was shortened by 6 bases and J by 0 bases, with 15 bases between the two germline ends. Germline V gives CDR1 SGHTA, CDR2 FQGNSA. CDR3 length equals 16 residues.

V usage is TRBV27 and J usage is TRBJ1-5, with 8 bases lining up with TRBD1. J was trimmed by 6 bases and V by 2 bases; bases with no gene match: 6. CDR3 length: 15 residues. Per germline, CDR1 MNHEY and CDR2 SMNVEV (reference sequence). For the CDR3, the DNA is TGTGCCAGCAGTTTAAAAGGACAGGGAGGTCAGCCCCAGCATTTT. It codes for CASSLKGQGGQPQHF.

The sample holds a few counts of this clonotype. The chain has TRBV7-8 and TRBJ2-1; D gene ambiguous. The CDR3 is made up of 13 amino acids. V was cut by 8 bases and J by 7 bases, with 15 bases left in between. The germline V gene has CDR1 SGHVS and CDR2 FQNEAQ. The CDR3 loop is CASSPGPANEQFF. CDR3 nucleotides: TGTGCCAGCTCACCGGGTCCCGCGAATGAGCAGTTCTTC.

This clonotype came up many times. V usage is TRBV20-1 and J usage is TRBJ2-2; 12 nucleotides line up with TRBD2. In germline, CDR1 is DFQATT, CDR2 SNEGSKA (reference sequence). The CDR3 totals 15 residues. With 1 base clipped from V and 6 bases from J, the junction kept 3 bases outside the gene matches. The CDR3 coding sequence is TGCAGTGCTAGAGGGACTAGCGGGGAATCCGGGGAGCTGTTTTTT. It encodes CSARGTSGESGELFF.

The chain employs TRBV27 and TRBJ2-2; the D gene is possibly TRBD1 (5 bases). The V end lost 2 bases, the J end lost 5 bases, and 12 bases lay between the germline ends. Germline CDR1 reads MNHEY; CDR2 reads SMNVEV (reference sequence). The CDR3 consists of 15 residues. Written as DNA, the CDR3 is TGTGCCAGCAGTTTAAACCCTACAGGTACCGGGGAGCTGTTTTTT. Its protein product is CASSLNPTGTGELFF.

This clonotype appeared many times. The rearrangement joins TRBV9 to TRBJ2-1; D is possibly TRBD1 (5 bases). CDR3 length equals 14 residues. Trimming took off 2 bases at V and 6 bases at J, with 12 bases between the two ends. Germline V lookup: CDR1 SGDLS, CDR2 YYNGEE. CDR3 sequence (DNA): TGTGCCAGCAGCGTTGGAGACAGCCCCAATGAGCAGTTCTTC. Encoded protein: CASSVGDSPNEQFF.

This clonotype was picked up a small number of times. This chain joins TRBV5-6 and TRBJ2-2; D not resolved. Germline CDR1 SGHDT, CDR2 YYEEEE. This CDR3 is 11 amino acids long. V lost 0 bases, J lost 8 bases, and 2 bases lay in between. The CDR3 DNA reads as TGTGCCAGCAGCTTGGATGGGGAGCTGTTTTTT. This translates into CASSLDGELFF. Looking up the rest from reference TRBV5-6 and TRBJ2-2 gives the full variable domain: DAGVTQSPTHLIKTRGQQVTLRCSPKSGHDTVSWYQQALGQGPQFIFQYYEEEERQRGNFPDRFSGHQFPNYSSELNVNALLLGDSALYLCASSLDGELFFGEGSRLTVL.

As to this clonotype: This CDR3 fails to terminate in the conserved phenylalanine or tryptophan, so it likely reflects a read error. The rearrangement joins TRBV2 to TRBJ2-1; 9 bases align to TRBD2. Germline loops: CDR1 SNHLY, CDR2 FYNNEI. The CDR3 sequence is 15 residues long. J was trimmed by 6 bases and V by 6 bases; bases with no gene match: 9. The CDR3 here is CASRGGGGALNEQFL. The CDR3, as DNA: TGTGCCAGCAGGGGAGGCGGGGGGGCCCTCAATGAGCAGTTCCTC.

The sample holds a few counts of this clonotype. V is TRBV20-1 and J is TRBJ2-7; 7 nucleotides line up with TRBD2. Germline assignment: CDR1 DFQATT and CDR2 SNEGSKA (reference sequence). The CDR3 consists of 15 residues. The V segment lost 5 bases and the J segment 4 bases; nucleotides outside the gene matches: 14. CDR3 residues: CSAPRRSGAIYEQYV. The CDR3 bases are TGCAGTGCTCCCCGGAGGAGCGGGGCTATATACGAGCAGTACGTC.

The chain uses TRBV24-1 and TRBJ2-2; 7 bases match TRBD1. V lost 3 bases, J lost 6 bases, and 9 bases stayed unmatched. Germline loops: CDR1 KGHDR, CDR2 SFDVKD. There are 16 residues in the CDR3. The CDR3 spells CATSDPGTDPPGELFF. DNA of the CDR3: TGTGCCACCAGTGATCCGGGGACAGATCCCCCCGGGGAGCTGTTTTTT.

The V and J genes are TRBV5-6 and TRBJ2-1; D possibly corresponds to TRBD2 (6 bases). Germline V CDR1 and CDR2: SGHDT, YYEEEE. Deletions cut 4 bases from V and 10 bases from J, with 21 bases between. The CDR3 length is 15 residues. The CDR3, as DNA: TGTGCCAGCAGCCCTATCCACCGCGGGAAGTCGGAGCAGTTCTTC. Encoded protein: CASSPIHRGKSEQFF.

This clonotype came up a few times. The rearrangement uses TRBV4-3 and TRBJ2-2, with D unclear. Germline assignment: CDR1 LGHNA and CDR2 YSLEER. The CDR3 sequence is 16 residues long. V shed 0 bases and J shed 2 bases, with 10 bases lying between them. The CDR3 is CASSQDRWDNTGELFF. CDR3 coding DNA: TGCGCCAGCAGCCAAGATCGTTGGGATAACACCGGGGAGCTGTTTTTT.

The gene calls are TRBV4-3 and TRBJ1-2; D not certain. This CDR3 contains 15 residues. The germline V gene has CDR1 LGHNA and CDR2 YSLEER. V lost 1 base and J 4 bases, leaving 13 bases between the germline ends. CDR3 residues: CASSQGGGNLYGYTF. CDR3 DNA sequence: TGCGCCAGCAGCCAAGGAGGAGGGAACCTCTATGGCTACACCTTC.

The chain links TRBV12-3 or TRBV12-4 to TRBJ2-5; possible D gene TRBD1, 5 bases. This CDR3 region has 15 residues. V was pared by 2 bases and J by 3 bases, with 13 bases between. In DNA, the CDR3 is TGTGCCAGCAGTTTAACCCTAAGGGGAAAAGAGACCCAGTACTTC. Its protein product is CASSLTLRGKETQYF.

This clonotype was found many times. The V call is TRBV6-2 or TRBV6-3, the J call TRBJ2-3; weak D call: TRBD1 (5 bases). V gave up 4 bases and J gave up 3 bases, with 11 bases separating them. From germline, CDR1 is MNHEY and CDR2 SVGEGT. CDR3 length: 14 amino acids. This CDR3 reads CASSWGRETDTQYF. The DNA for the CDR3 is TGTGCCAGCAGTTGGGGCAGGGAAACAGATACGCAGTATTTT.

This chain connects TRBV29-1 to TRBJ2-2, with no clear D. CDR1 and CDR2 from the germline V gene are SQVTM and ANQGSEA. The germline V and J ends were trimmed by 8 bases and 4 bases, with 8 bases remaining between them. The CDR3 covers 11 residues. The CDR3 bases are TGCAGCATTAAAATCACCGGGGAGCTGTTTTTT. This codes for CSIKITGELFF.

V is TRBV9 and J is TRBJ2-5; TRBD2 agrees at 8 bases. V lost 2 bases and J lost 0; bases outside the gene matches: 9. Germline V lookup: CDR1 SGDLS, CDR2 YYNGEE. This CDR3 contains 17 residues. CDR3 coding DNA: TGTGCCAGCAGCGTTGGAAGGACTAGCAAAGACCAAGAGACCCAGTACTTC. It codes for CASSVGRTSKDQETQYF.

The J gene is TRBJ1-1, the V gene TRBV4-1, with 8 nucleotides matching TRBD1. The length of the CDR3 is 18 residues. Germline V gene data show CDR1 as MGHRA and CDR2 as YSYEKL. Losses at the gene ends were 3 bases for V and 0 bases for J; bases not matched to a gene: 12. CDR3 DNA sequence: TGCGCCAGCAGCCACCCGACCGGACAGGGACAGATGAACACTGAAGCTTTCTTT. The encoded protein is CASSHPTGQGQMNTEAFF.

The chain recombines TRBV19 with TRBJ2-2; no firm D call. The V end lost 7 bases, the J end lost 7 bases, and 4 bases lay between the germline ends. CDR1 is LNHDA and CDR2 is SQIVND in the germline V gene (reference sequence). This CDR3 has 10 residues. The CDR3 region is CASIGGELFF. The CDR3 DNA is TGTGCCAGTATCGGCGGGGAGCTGTTTTTT.

This clonotype was counted many times. The CDR3 DNA sequence: TGTGCCAGCAGCTCCGGGGGCGGCGCAGATACGCAGTATTTT. Its protein product is CASSSGGGADTQYF. The chain has TRBV7-6 and TRBJ2-3; D tentatively reads TRBD1 or TRBD2 (6 bases each). V was pared by 4 bases and J by 4 bases, with 12 bases between. Germline CDR1 is SGHVS and CDR2 is FNYEAQ. The CDR3 is made up of 14 amino acids.

This clonotype has just a few counts. The V and J genes are TRBV6-1 and TRBJ2-3, with D tentatively TRBD1 or TRBD2 (5 bases each). Trimming left V 5 bases short and J 3 bases short, with 15 bases between. The CDR3 consists of 15 residues. Germline V gives CDR1 MNHNS, CDR2 SASEGT. The CDR3 loop reads CASSPSPEGTDTQYF. CDR3 nucleotides: TGTGCCAGCAGTCCCTCACCCGAGGGGACAGATACGCAGTATTTT.

The rearrangement uses TRBV27 and TRBJ2-1; D is possibly TRBD2 (5 bases). CDR1 and CDR2 from the germline V gene are MNHEY and SMNVEV (reference sequence). Trimming pared 6 bases from V and 5 bases from J, leaving 14 bases between. The length of the CDR3 is 14 residues. CDR3 bases: TGTGCCAGCAGAACGGGATGGGGAAACAATGAGCAGTTCTTC. Translation: CASRTGWGNNEQFF.

This clonotype has ten or more counts. The genes are TRBV5-1 and TRBJ2-1; D is uncertain. Germline V gene data show CDR1 as SGHRS and CDR2 as YFSETQ. CDR3 length: 15 amino acids. Trimming shortened V by 4 bases and J by 0 bases, and 11 bases separated the two germline ends. The CDR3 coding sequence is TGCGCCAGCAGCCTCACTGGCAGCTCCTACAATGAGCAGTTCTTC. Translation: CASSLTGSSYNEQFF.

The genes are TRBV9 and TRBJ1-3; TRBD1 is a possible D gene (6 bases). The CDR3 spans 15 residues. Germline V gene sequence: CDR1 SGDLS, CDR2 YYNGEE. Deletions cut 3 bases from V and 0 bases from J, with 10 bases between. In nucleotides, the CDR3 is TGTGCCAGCAGCGACAGGGCCTACTCTGGAAACACCATATATTTT. It specifies CASSDRAYSGNTIYF.

The V call is TRBV4-3, the J call TRBJ1-2; D is unclear. CDR1 is LGHNA and CDR2 is YSLEER in the germline V gene. The CDR3 is 15 residues long. V lost 0 bases to trimming and J lost 2 bases, with 10 bases between them. The CDR3 here is CASSQDRVENYGYTF. DNA for the CDR3: TGCGCCAGCAGCCAAGATCGGGTGGAGAACTATGGCTACACCTTC.